The rows below give T cell receptor beta chains drawn from one sample of a study of T cells in Graves' hyperthyroidism and ophthalmopathy. Using its own MiXCR run on the multiplex PCR reads, TCRdb lists one record per CDR3 protein. Of 300,000 to 400,000 distinct CDR3 sequences in the sample, 15% to 20% were seen once. Sequencing used blood. These TCRs come from a woman between 50 and 59 years old with Graves' hyperthyroidism. CDR3s leave out the opening cysteine and the closing phenylalanine or tryptophan.

len: 14; j_gene: TRBJ2-2; v_gene: TRBV6-1; CDR3aa: ASRNAGSQGSGELF
len: 9; j_gene: TRBJ2-1; v_gene: TRBV20-1; CDR3aa: SATLNNEQF
len: 13; j_gene: TRBJ2-3; v_gene: TRBV3-1; CDR3aa: ASSPSGGGGDTQY
len: 10; j_gene: TRBJ1-1; v_gene: TRBV14; CDR3aa: ASSPPNTEAF
len: 11; j_gene: TRBJ2-3; v_gene: TRBV3-1; CDR3aa: ASLDNFTDTQY
len: 13; j_gene: TRBJ1-1; v_gene: TRBV19; CDR3aa: ASSIGAEVNTEAF
len: 12; j_gene: TRBJ2-5; v_gene: TRBV6-5; CDR3aa: ASSYSSLAGSQY
len: 13; j_gene: TRBJ2-1; v_gene: TRBV5-1; CDR3aa: ASSLVGGPTNEQF
len: 17; j_gene: TRBJ2-6; v_gene: TRBV27; CDR3aa: ASSFVRNTGGSGANVLT
len: 14; j_gene: TRBJ2-3; v_gene: TRBV12-3/TRBV12-4; CDR3aa: ASSLGLAGGLDTQY
len: 18; j_gene: TRBJ1-1; v_gene: TRBV15; CDR3aa: ATSRDLPLNVKKGDTEAF
len: 14; j_gene: TRBJ2-3; v_gene: TRBV7-9; CDR3aa: ASSASPGLAGDTQY
len: 12; j_gene: TRBJ2-1; v_gene: TRBV2; CDR3aa: ASSVDRGGNEQF
len: 11; j_gene: TRBJ1-1; v_gene: TRBV28; CDR3aa: ASSQPGSAGSF
len: 11; j_gene: TRBJ1-4; v_gene: TRBV3-1; CDR3aa: ASSQDLTASLF
len: 11; j_gene: TRBJ2-3; v_gene: TRBV10-2; CDR3aa: ASSIGRADTQY
len: 12; j_gene: TRBJ2-5; v_gene: TRBV15; CDR3aa: ATSRDNIQETQY
len: 16; j_gene: TRBJ2-3; v_gene: TRBV2; CDR3aa: ASNPGTSGGPGTDTQY
len: 11; j_gene: TRBJ2-1; v_gene: TRBV28; CDR3aa: ASSLHDINEQF
len: 12; j_gene: TRBJ2-5; v_gene: TRBV5-1; CDR3aa: ASSSGSNQETQY
len: 12; j_gene: TRBJ1-1; v_gene: TRBV20-1; CDR3aa: SASSGGPNTEAF
len: 7; j_gene: TRBJ1-2; v_gene: TRBV12-3/TRBV12-4; CDR3aa: ASGSGYT
len: 14; j_gene: TRBJ2-2; v_gene: TRBV7-6; CDR3aa: ASSLTSGLNTGELF
len: 12; j_gene: TRBJ2-7; v_gene: TRBV27; CDR3aa: ASSWGQGLDEQY
len: 11; j_gene: TRBJ2-3; v_gene: TRBV30; CDR3aa: AWSGGSQHTQY
len: 12; j_gene: TRBJ2-2; v_gene: TRBV5-1; CDR3aa: ASSLDSPRGELF
len: 12; j_gene: TRBJ2-1; v_gene: TRBV2; CDR3aa: ASSELAGYNEQF
len: 12; j_gene: TRBJ2-7; v_gene: TRBV7-9; CDR3aa: ASSTGVEPYEQY
len: 12; j_gene: TRBJ2-5; v_gene: TRBV20-1; CDR3aa: SATRTSSQETQY